This T cell receptor (beta chain) was documented in a study of T cells in Graves' hyperthyroidism and ophthalmopathy. On the study more broadly: Specimen type is peripheral blood, collected at initial diagnosis prior to any treatment.

Trimming took off 0 bases at V and 14 bases at J, with 14 bases between the two ends. The germline gives CDR1 MGHRA, CDR2 YSYEKL. CDR3 length: 13 residues. RNA transcripts yielded amplified TCR beta CDR3 regions. Researchers ran a first-round RT-PCR on the TCR CDR3 using the HTBI primer set. TCRdb analysed the multiplex PCR reads with MiXCR anew, one entry per CDR3 protein. The sample has 600,000 to 850,000 distinct CDR3 sequences; roughly 20% are singletons. This receptor was taken from a woman in her forties or fifties with Graves' hyperthyroidism that later progressed to Graves' ophthalmopathy. The genes are TRBV4-1 and TRBJ2-4; D is possibly TRBD2 (6 bases). The sample was blood. For the CDR3, the DNA is TGCGCCAGCAGCCAAGATGAGGGCCTAGCGAAGTACTTC. Translated: CASSQDEGLAKYF.